Listed here is a single T cell receptor (beta chain). Its antigen remains unidentified. The CDR3 is 13 amino acids. V was trimmed by 1 base and J by 4 bases, leaving 6 bases between them. Germline-derived CDR1 and CDR2 are SGHTA and FQGTGA. Some clones are missing from TCRdb's copy, which holds only in-frame ones; the method was immunoSEQ multiplex PCR. The data show some 420,000 clones, 85% to 90% seen once. Indicated treatment: 19 received Ad26.COV2.S at low or high dose, single or two shots; roughly five received placebo; per-sample allocation not given. Following the first vaccine or placebo injection, samples were taken on day 63. This sample is drawn from a study of Ad26.COV2.S vaccination and SARS-CoV-2 variants. General study findings and limits: Recipients given vaccine exceeded placebo recipients in spike-specific TCR breadth. An underestimation of total T cell responses may have resulted from the TCR breadth and depth analyses.

This receptor was obtained from a person between 18 and 59 years old who received the Ad26.COV2.S COVID-19 vaccine or a placebo. The input for sequencing was peripheral blood, taken in a trial of Ad26.COV2.S vaccine versus placebo. The V gene is TRBV7-3, the J gene TRBJ2-3; D unresolved. CDR3 sequence: CASSLMGPDTQYF. The DNA of the CDR3 is TGTGCCAGCAGCTTAATGGGCCCAGATACGCAGTATTTT.